These 9 T cell receptor beta chains were sequenced from one sample in a study of a mutant IDH1 vaccine in newly diagnosed glioma. Libraries were prepared by immunoSEQ multiplex PCR; TCRdb keeps only in-frame clonotypes and omits some of them. The sample yields over 45,000 clones, 70% to 80% seen once. Time point described: week 35, safety follow-up. In the vaccine, a single dose held 300 ug of the mutant IDH1 20-mer peptide, along with topical imiquimod. These receptors have no identified antigens. Source: PBMCs, taken from a glioma patient whose treatment included an IDH1 peptide vaccine. The receptor set was obtained from a man aged 35-49 years with glioma.

This clone was seen once. V gene TRBV9 combines with J gene TRBJ1-2, with D perhaps TRBD1 (6 bases). Trimming removed 0 bases at V and 7 bases at J, with 13 bases between. Germline assignment: CDR1 SGDLS and CDR2 YYNGEE. The CDR3 length is 14 residues. CDR3 in amino acids: CASSVDHRAGGYTF. The CDR3 DNA follows: TGTGCCAGCAGCGTAGATCACAGGGCGGGTGGCTACACCTTC. The variable domain in full, with the rest retrieved from reference TRBV9 and TRBJ1-2, is DSGVTQTPKHLITATGQRVTLRCSPRSGDLSVYWYQQSLDQGLQFLIQYYNGEERAKGNILERFSAQQFPDLHSELNLSSLELGDSALYFCASSVDHRAGGYTFGSGTRLTVV.

The chain joins TRBV6-5 to TRBJ2-7; TRBD1 aligns across 10 bases. CDR1 is MNHEY, CDR2 SVGAGI, per germline. After removal of 4 bases from V and 3 bases from J, the junction contained 3 bases not matched to a gene. The CDR3 contains 14 residues. The CDR3 spells CASSSGQGIYEQYF. The CDR3 region has the DNA TGTGCCAGCAGTTCGGGACAGGGGATCTACGAGCAGTACTTC.

The J gene is TRBJ2-1, the V gene TRBV14, with unresolved D. Trimming took off 0 bases at V and 9 bases at J, with 6 bases between the two ends. The CDR3 has 12 amino acids. The germline V gene encodes CDR1 SGHDN and CDR2 FVKESK. The DNA for the CDR3 is TGTGCCAGCAGCCAAGAACGGATTGAGCAGTTCTTC. Translating it yields CASSQERIEQFF.

This clone was seen a handful of times. The chain combines TRBV10-2 with TRBJ2-7, with D perhaps TRBD1 (5 bases). Looked up from germline, CDR1 is WSHSY and CDR2 is SAAADI. This CDR3 contains 11 residues. V lost 8 bases to trimming and J lost 0 bases, with 5 bases between them. The CDR3 reads CASGHSYEQYF. The CDR3 nucleotides are TGCGCCAGCGGACACTCCTACGAGCAGTACTTC.

This clone was observed a single time. This chain uses TRBV9 with TRBJ1-2; TRBD1 matches at 9 bases. The V and J ends lost 0 bases and 7 bases, in that order; junction bases with no gene match: 16. The CDR3 is 18 amino acids. Per the germline V gene, CDR1 is SGDLS and CDR2 is YYNGEE. The CDR3 loop is CASSVATRTDRGLAGYTF. CDR3 DNA: TGTGCCAGCAGCGTAGCTACGAGGACGGACAGGGGACTAGCTGGCTACACCTTC.

The chain couples TRBV15 to TRBJ2-7; 7 nucleotides line up with TRBD1. CDR1 is LNHNV and CDR2 is YYDKDF in the germline V gene (reference sequence). This CDR3 has 13 amino acids. The CDR3 sequence is CATSRENRGTLIV. The DNA for the CDR3 is TGTGCCACCAGCAGAGAGAACAGGGGAACTCTCATCGTC.

The chain has TRBV2 and TRBJ1-2; TRBD1 is a possible D gene (5 bases). Germline V gives CDR1 SNHLY, CDR2 FYNNEI. Deletions cut 0 bases from V and 8 bases from J, with 13 bases between. The CDR3 contains 14 residues. CDR3 nucleotides: TGTGCCAGCAGTGAAGCGCGGGTAGGGGTGGGCTACACCTTC. Translation: CASSEARVGVGYTF.

The rearrangement uses TRBV5-4 and TRBJ2-3, with a weak D call TRBD2 (5 bases). Germline assignment: CDR1 SGHNT and CDR2 YYREEE (reference sequence). This CDR3 is 14 amino acids long. V lost 4 bases, J lost 2 bases, and 11 bases lay in between. CDR3 in DNA: TGTGCCAGCAGCCAGGACTCCGACACAGATACGCAGTATTTT. This gives the protein CASSQDSDTDTQYF.

This clone came up many times. This chain links TRBV19 with TRBJ1-5; 8 nucleotides agree with TRBD1. With 7 bases clipped from V and 4 bases from J, the junction kept 3 bases outside the gene matches. The V gene's germline CDR1 is LNHDA and CDR2 SQIVND (reference sequence). The CDR3 runs 13 residues. Here the CDR3 DNA reads TGTGCCAGTAAGCGGGACAGGAATCAGCCCCAGCATTTT. Protein sequence: CASKRDRNQPQHF.